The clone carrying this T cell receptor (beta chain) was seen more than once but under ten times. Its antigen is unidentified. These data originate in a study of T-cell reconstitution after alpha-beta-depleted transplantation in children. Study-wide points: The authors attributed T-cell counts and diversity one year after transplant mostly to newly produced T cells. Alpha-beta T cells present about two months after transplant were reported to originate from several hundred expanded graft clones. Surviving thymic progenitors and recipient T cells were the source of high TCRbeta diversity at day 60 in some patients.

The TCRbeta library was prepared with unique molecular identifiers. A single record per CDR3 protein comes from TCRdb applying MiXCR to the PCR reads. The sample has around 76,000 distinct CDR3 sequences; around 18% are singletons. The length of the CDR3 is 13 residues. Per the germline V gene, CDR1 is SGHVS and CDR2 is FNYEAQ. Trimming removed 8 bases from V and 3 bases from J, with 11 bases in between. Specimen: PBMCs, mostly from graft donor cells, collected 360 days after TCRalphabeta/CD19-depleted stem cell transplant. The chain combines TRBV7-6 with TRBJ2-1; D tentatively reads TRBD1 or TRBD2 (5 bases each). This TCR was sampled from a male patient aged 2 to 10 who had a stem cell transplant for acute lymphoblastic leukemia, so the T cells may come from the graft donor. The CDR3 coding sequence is TGTGCCAGCGGGACCGCGGACTACAATGAGCAGTTCTTC. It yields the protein CASGTADYNEQFF.